The 18 T cell receptor beta chains listed next were all sequenced from one sample in a study of blood T cell repertoires in COVID-19 (dated by TCRdb to about 2020). To prepare the library, the immunoSEQ multiplex PCR assay was applied. Held by TCRdb, this immuneACCESS table contains in-frame sequences only and omits some clones. Under half of the omission traces to an unresolved V gene where checked; the cause of the rest is unknown. For this sample there are around 200,000 clones; 70% to 90% appear just once. The top ten hold around 4.9% of the sample. The material sequenced was peripheral blood. Receptors originate from a woman older than 75 with acute or convalescent COVID-19.

The CDR3 DNA follows: TGTGCCTGGAGTAATTGGGCAGGGGGTTCTTGGGACACTGAAGCTTTCTTT. It translates to CAWSNWAGGSWDTEAFF. The V call is TRBV30, the J call TRBJ1-1, with 7 bases fitting TRBD1. The CDR3 spans 17 residues. Trimming cost V 2 bases and J 3 bases; bases outside gene matches: 15. Germline CDR1 GTSNPN, CDR2 SVGIG (reference sequence).

The chain combines TRBV6-5 with TRBJ1-4; D is ambiguous. The CDR3 loop spans 16 amino acids. V lost 0 bases, J lost 1 base, and 9 bases lay in between. Germline CDR1 and CDR2: MNHEY and SVGAGI. In DNA, the CDR3 is TGTGCCAGCAGTTACTCGGGCGGGCTAACTAATGAAAAACTGTTTTTT. This encodes CASSYSGGLTNEKLFF.

The V gene is TRBV18, the J gene TRBJ2-7; D is possibly TRBD1 (6 bases). CDR1 KGHSH and CDR2 LQKENI come from the germline V gene. The V gene lost 3 bases and the J gene lost 6 bases, with 15 bases spanning the gap. The CDR3 contains 14 residues. CDR3 sequence (DNA): TGTGCCAGCTCACCGGTGGCAGGGGAGTCCGAGCAGTACTTC. Its protein product is CASSPVAGESEQYF.

The chain recombines TRBV7-2 with TRBJ2-5; the match to TRBD2 covers 7 bases. The germline V gene has CDR1 SGHTA and CDR2 FQGNSA. The CDR3 is 17 residues long. V shed 6 bases and J 9 bases; nucleotides not matched to a gene: 22. CDR3 sequence: CASSKKGLADRLGAQYF. The CDR3 coding sequence is TGTGCCAGCAGTAAAAAGGGGCTAGCGGATAGGTTAGGGGCCCAGTACTTC.

The chain joins TRBV10-3 to TRBJ2-7, with TRBD2 matching 7 bases. The V gene's germline CDR1 is ENHRY and CDR2 SYGVKD. V shed 6 bases and J 7 bases; nucleotides not matched to a gene: 9. The CDR3 has 13 residues. The CDR3 loop reads CAISERDSWEQYF. The CDR3 DNA sequence: TGTGCCATCAGCGAGCGGGATTCGTGGGAGCAGTACTTC.

This rearrangement joins TRBV29-1 to TRBJ1-4, with 7 bases aligning to TRBD1. The CDR3 is 14 residues long. Germline V CDR1 and CDR2: SQVTM, ANQGSEA. Trimming cost V 7 bases and J 4 bases; bases outside gene matches: 9. The CDR3 protein is CSAGPGQFNEKLFF. Here the CDR3 DNA reads TGCAGCGCCGGGCCGGGACAGTTTAATGAAAAACTGTTTTTT.

This clone was picked up one time. The rearrangement links TRBV15 to TRBJ2-3, with TRBD2 matching over 8 bases. This CDR3 is built from 19 residues. J gave up 5 bases and V 3 bases, and 19 bases lay outside the gene matches. The germline gives CDR1 LNHNV, CDR2 YYDKDF (reference sequence). As DNA, the CDR3 is TGTGCCACCAGCAGCGGGACTAGATCGTCCTTGTGGGGCCTAGATACGCAGTATTTT. Protein: CATSSGTRSSLWGLDTQYF.

The chain couples TRBV4-3 to TRBJ2-1; TRBD2 matches at 10 bases. J gave up 7 bases and V 2 bases, and 8 bases lay outside the gene matches. Germline assignment: CDR1 LGHNA and CDR2 YSLEER. This CDR3 has 16 residues. CDR3 coding DNA: TGCGCCAGCAGCCAACCCCTAGCGGGAGACCATAATGAGCAGTTCTTC. Its protein is CASSQPLAGDHNEQFF.

The rearrangement joins TRBV20-1 to TRBJ1-5; D gene ambiguous. Germline loops: CDR1 DFQATT, CDR2 SNEGSKA (reference sequence). This CDR3 contains 15 residues. The V gene lost 3 bases and the J gene lost 2 bases, with 14 bases spanning the gap. The CDR3 DNA reads TGCAGTGCTAGTCTCTCTAAAGTAGGCAATCAGCCCCAGCATTTT. It translates to CSASLSKVGNQPQHF.

The chain has TRBV15 and TRBJ2-5, with TRBD1 identical over 7 bases. J was trimmed by 10 bases and V by 2 bases; bases with no gene match: 7. CDR1 LNHNV and CDR2 YYDKDF come from the germline V gene (reference sequence). The CDR3 runs 13 residues. CDR3 in amino acids: CATSRNDRDDQYF. Written as DNA, the CDR3 is TGTGCCACCAGCAGAAACGACAGGGATGACCAGTACTTC.

The rearrangement uses TRBV24-1 and TRBJ1-5; D remains unclear. Germline CDR1 and CDR2: KGHDR and SFDVKD. V gave up 3 bases and J gave up 8 bases, with 16 bases separating them. The CDR3 is made up of 15 amino acids. The CDR3 loop is CATSDPALEGKPQHF. In DNA form, the CDR3 reads TGTGCCACCAGTGATCCTGCCCTGGAGGGAAAGCCCCAGCATTTT.

This chain joins TRBV10-3 and TRBJ1-5; 7 nucleotides align to TRBD1. Germline CDR1 and CDR2: ENHRY and SYGVKD. V was clipped by 10 bases and J by 5 bases; unmatched bases: 8. This CDR3 comprises 13 residues. The CDR3 here is CATSTGRDQPQHF. CDR3 coding DNA: TGTGCCACCTCGACAGGGCGTGATCAGCCCCAGCATTTT.

The chain links TRBV28 to TRBJ1-2; D is perhaps TRBD1 (6 bases). In germline, CDR1 is MDHEN, CDR2 SYDVKM. This CDR3 has 11 amino acids. CDR3 protein: CGSSGVYGYTF. The CDR3, as DNA: TGTGGATCCTCAGGGGTCTATGGCTACACCTTC.

The rearrangement joins TRBV30 to TRBJ2-7; the D is unclear. CDR3 length: 13 amino acids. The ends were cut back, 1 base at V and 2 bases at J, with 9 bases in the middle. Germline CDR1 GTSNPN, CDR2 SVGIG (reference sequence). DNA for the CDR3: TGTGCCTGGAGTGGAGATATCCCCTACGAGCAGTACTTC. Translation gives CAWSGDIPYEQYF.

The chain has TRBV12-3 or TRBV12-4 and TRBJ2-7; TRBD2 aligns across 8 bases. The CDR3 length is 13 residues. With 3 bases clipped from V and 6 bases from J, the junction kept 4 bases outside the gene matches. The CDR3 DNA follows: TGTGCCAGCAGTTTCGGGGGGGATAGCGAGCAGTACTTC. Its translation: CASSFGGDSEQYF.

The CDR3, as DNA: TGTGCCAGCAGCCAAGCGGGCGGGGTAGGCGGGGAGCTGTTTTTT. Translating gives CASSQAGGVGGELFF. The genes are TRBV3-1 (or the pseudogene TRBV3-2) and TRBJ2-2; D may be TRBD2 (6 bases). The V end lost 1 base, the J end lost 7 bases, and 13 bases lay between the germline ends. The length of the CDR3 is 15 residues. The germline V gene has CDR1 LGHDT and CDR2 YNNKEL (reference sequence).

V usage is TRBV7-9 and J usage is TRBJ2-7, with D possibly TRBD2 on 7 matching bases. The CDR3 is 17 amino acids. Looked up from germline, CDR1 is SEHNR and CDR2 is FQNEAQ (reference sequence). The ends were cut back, 5 bases at V and 0 bases at J, with 20 bases in the middle. Here the CDR3 reads CASSPRGASGLSYEQYF. CDR3 in DNA: TGTGCCAGCAGCCCCAGGGGAGCTAGCGGACTCTCCTACGAGCAGTACTTC.

The rearrangement joins TRBV6-1 to TRBJ1-5; D perhaps matches TRBD1 (5 bases). Trimming took off 3 bases at V and 3 bases at J, with 18 bases between the two ends. This CDR3 is built from 17 residues. CDR1 and CDR2 (germline): MNHNS, SASEGT. In nucleotides, the CDR3 is TGTGCCAGCAGTGAGTTTCATACAGGCGTTTCCAATCAGCCCCAGCATTTT. The encoded protein is CASSEFHTGVSNQPQHF.